This TCR beta chain was identified in a study of blood T cell repertoires in COVID-19. On the study more broadly: Samples came from the United States, Italy and Spain, spanning acute and convalescent COVID-19. PBMCs, B-cell-depleted T cells, or T cells were the source of the cDNA or gDNA that made up the material.

Germline loops: CDR1 MGHRA, CDR2 YSYEKL. Trimming left V 4 bases short and J 0 bases short, with 9 bases between. The CDR3 loop spans 14 amino acids. Original methodology: Nucleated cell counts were estimated from reference gene primer amplification. TCRdb's copy holds only in-frame clones and misses some; the assay was immunoSEQ multiplex PCR. The V and J calls and clone size were taken over from that table, and D and trimming were inferred from the DNA. The sample has hundreds of thousands of clones; roughly 86% are singletons. The receptor was isolated from a woman aged 30 to 39 who had recovered from COVID-19. Sequenced material: peripheral blood. The V and J genes are TRBV4-1 and TRBJ2-5, with D possibly TRBD1 on 5 matching bases. The CDR3 protein is CASSRPTDQETQYF. The CDR3 DNA reads TGCGCCAGCAGCCGCCCGACAGACCAAGAGACCCAGTACTTC.